Shown below are 8 T cell receptor beta chains from a single sample sequenced in a study of blood T cell repertoires in COVID-19. Sequencing was performed with immunoSEQ multiplex PCR; in TCRdb, only in-frame clones are kept and a portion is missing. The sample carries 150,000 to 200,000 clones, roughly 80% recorded once. Sequenced material: PBMCs or T cells enriched from blood (not recorded which). Receptors originate from a man in his forties who had recovered from COVID-19.

The DNA of the CDR3 is TGTGCCAGTAGTCTATCGACAGGGGATGGCTACACCTTC. Encoded protein: CASSLSTGDGYTF. V gene TRBV19 combines with J gene TRBJ1-2; 8 positions agree with TRBD1. The CDR3 sequence is 13 residues long. Germline V gene lookup returns CDR1 LNHDA and CDR2 SQIVND (reference sequence). Losses at the gene ends were 5 bases for V and 6 bases for J; bases not matched to a gene: 5.

This chain links TRBV6-5 with TRBJ1-1, with D perhaps matching TRBD1 (6 bases). The V gene lost 7 bases and the J gene lost 1 base, with 10 bases spanning the gap. This CDR3 has 13 residues. Looked up from germline, CDR1 is MNHEY and CDR2 is SVGAGI. CDR3 in amino acids: CASTQGGNTEAFF. CDR3 nucleotide sequence: TGTGCCAGCACTCAAGGGGGGAACACTGAAGCTTTCTTT.

This chain joins TRBV15 and TRBJ1-2; the match to TRBD1 covers 8 bases. V dropped 1 base and J dropped 4; count of bases not matched to a gene: 8. CDR3 size: 16 residues. Germline V CDR1 and CDR2: LNHNV, YYDKDF (reference sequence). CDR3 region: CATSRGEGQGAYGYTF. Written as DNA, the CDR3 is TGTGCCACCAGCAGAGGAGAAGGACAGGGTGCCTATGGCTACACCTTC.

This clone showed up many times. This chain uses TRBV9 with TRBJ1-2; TRBD1 matches 7 bases. Germline trimming cut 4 bases from V and 4 bases from J; bases unmatched to any gene: 13. This CDR3 is 16 amino acids long. Germline loops: CDR1 SGDLS, CDR2 YYNGEE. CDR3 DNA sequence: TGTGCCAGCAGCTTATTGGGACAGCGTAACTCCTATGGCTACACCTTC. Translation: CASSLLGQRNSYGYTF.

The rearrangement uses TRBV18 and TRBJ1-1; D is uncertain. Trimming stripped 3 bases from V and 2 bases from J, with 10 bases between. This CDR3 comprises 14 residues. Per the germline V gene, CDR1 is KGHSH and CDR2 is LQKENI. In DNA form, the CDR3 reads TGTGCCAGCTCACCCCTAAGATCAAACACTGAAGCTTTCTTT. This gives the protein CASSPLRSNTEAFF.

In the case of this clone: The sample carries other DNA sequences with the same CDR3. The J gene is TRBJ1-1, the V gene TRBV18, with D tentatively TRBD1 (6 bases). The V and J ends lost 4 bases and 1 base respectively, with 7 bases between them. The CDR3 consists of 13 residues. Per germline, CDR1 KGHSH and CDR2 LQKENI. The CDR3 DNA is TGTGCCAGCTCACGACAGGAGAACACTGAAGCTTTCTTT. Translated: CASSRQENTEAFF.

The chain uses TRBV4-1 and TRBJ1-2; a possible D gene is TRBD1 (6 bases). The CDR3 covers 14 residues. V lost 0 bases and J lost 1, with 6 bases in between. The germline V gene encodes CDR1 MGHRA and CDR2 YSYEKL. Here the CDR3 reads CASSQEGGNYGYTF. CDR3 nucleotide sequence: TGCGCCAGCAGCCAAGAAGGGGGTAACTATGGCTACACCTTC.

The V gene is TRBV18, the J gene TRBJ2-2, with D possibly matching TRBD1 (6 bases). V was cut by 0 bases and J by 3 bases, with 14 bases left in between. The CDR3 consists of 17 residues. Germline V gene lookup returns CDR1 KGHSH and CDR2 LQKENI. CDR3 nucleotides: TGTGCCAGCTCACCACCAAGCCGGGACATCTACACCGGGGAGCTGTTTTTT. This gives the protein CASSPPSRDIYTGELFF.